This T cell receptor beta chain derives from a study of T cell responses to AZD1222 COVID-19 vaccine. Repertoires were generated with immunoSEQ multiplex PCR, while TCRdb's copy carries only in-frame clones and drops some. The data show 78,000 or so clones, about 91% seen once. Trimming removed 2 bases at V and 1 base at J, with 16 bases between. Germline V gene data show CDR1 as SGHNT and CDR2 as YYREEE (reference sequence). The CDR3 runs to 17 residues. This sequence originates from an adult in good health. The chain recombines TRBV5-4 with TRBJ1-5; no definite D call. This specimen was peripheral blood, taken on day 0 of AZD1222 vaccination. The CDR3 DNA sequence: TGTGCCAGCAGCTTTGCCGCCGGACCCTCCAGCAATCAGCCCCAGCATTTT. It yields the protein CASSFAAGPSSNQPQHF. Variable domain in full (rest from reference TRBV5-4 and TRBJ1-5): ETGVTQSPTHLIKTRGQQVTLRCSSQSGHNTVSWYQQALGQGPQFIFQYYREEENGRGNFPPRFSGLQFPNYSSELNVNALELDDSALYLCASSFAAGPSSNQPQHFGDGTRLSIL.